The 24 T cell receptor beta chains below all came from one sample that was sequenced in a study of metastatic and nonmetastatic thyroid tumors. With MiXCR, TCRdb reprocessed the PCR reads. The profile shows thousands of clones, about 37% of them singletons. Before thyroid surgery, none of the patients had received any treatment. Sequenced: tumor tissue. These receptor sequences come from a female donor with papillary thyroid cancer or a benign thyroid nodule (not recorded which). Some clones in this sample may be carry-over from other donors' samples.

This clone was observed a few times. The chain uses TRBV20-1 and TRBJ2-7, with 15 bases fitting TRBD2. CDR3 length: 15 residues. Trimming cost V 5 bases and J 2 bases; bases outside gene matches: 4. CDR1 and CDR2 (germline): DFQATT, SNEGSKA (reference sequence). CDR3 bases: TGCAGTGCTCTTTGGACTAGCGGGAGGGCCTACGAGCAGTACTTC. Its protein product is CSALWTSGRAYEQYF.

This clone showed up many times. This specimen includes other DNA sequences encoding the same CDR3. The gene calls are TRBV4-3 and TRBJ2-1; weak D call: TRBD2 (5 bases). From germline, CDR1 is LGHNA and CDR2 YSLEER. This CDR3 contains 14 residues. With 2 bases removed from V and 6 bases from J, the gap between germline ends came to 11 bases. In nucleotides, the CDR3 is TGCGCCAGCAGCCAATATACTAGTAGCAATGAGCAGTTCTTC. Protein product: CASSQYTSSNEQFF.

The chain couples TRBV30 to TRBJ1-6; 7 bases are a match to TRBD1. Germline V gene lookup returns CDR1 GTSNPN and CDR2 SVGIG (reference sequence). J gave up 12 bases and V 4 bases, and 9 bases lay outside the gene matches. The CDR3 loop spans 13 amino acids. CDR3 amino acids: CAWTRDRVQPLHF. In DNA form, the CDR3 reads TGTGCCTGGACGAGGGACAGAGTACAACCCCTCCACTTT.

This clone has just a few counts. CDR3 nucleotides: TGTGCCAGCAGCCTACCAGTGGGACAGGGTAGGGGCGAGCAGTACTTC. Amino acids: CASSLPVGQGRGEQYF. The rearrangement uses TRBV28 and TRBJ2-7; 9 nucleotides match TRBD1. There are 16 residues in the CDR3. V lost 6 bases and J lost 6; bases outside the gene matches: 15. Germline V gene sequence: CDR1 MDHEN, CDR2 SYDVKM.

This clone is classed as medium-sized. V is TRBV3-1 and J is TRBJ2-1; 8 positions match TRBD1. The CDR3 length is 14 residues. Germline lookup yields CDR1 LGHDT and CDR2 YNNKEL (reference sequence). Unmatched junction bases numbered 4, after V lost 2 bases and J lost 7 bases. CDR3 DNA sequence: TGTGCCAGCAGCCAACCCAACAGGGGGAATGAGCAGTTCTTC. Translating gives CASSQPNRGNEQFF.

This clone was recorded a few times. The CDR3 bases are TGTGCCAGCACCACACTAGCGGGGGGCACAGATACGCAGTATTTT. This encodes CASTTLAGGTDTQYF. The rearrangement joins TRBV6-2 or TRBV6-3 to TRBJ2-3; 11 bases agree with TRBD2. The CDR3 length is 15 residues. CDR1 MNHEY and CDR2 SVGEGT come from the germline V gene. After removal of 7 bases from V and 1 base from J, the junction contained 4 bases not matched to a gene.

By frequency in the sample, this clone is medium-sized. CDR3 amino acids: CASSFPPGQRHPLETQYF. The DNA for the CDR3 is TGTGCCAGCAGTTTCCCCCCGGGACAGCGCCATCCCCTCGAGACCCAGTACTTC. The chain couples TRBV28 to TRBJ2-5; TRBD1 matches 7 bases. The V gene's germline CDR1 is MDHEN and CDR2 SYDVKM. V lost 3 bases and J lost 5; bases outside the gene matches: 18. The CDR3 runs 18 residues.

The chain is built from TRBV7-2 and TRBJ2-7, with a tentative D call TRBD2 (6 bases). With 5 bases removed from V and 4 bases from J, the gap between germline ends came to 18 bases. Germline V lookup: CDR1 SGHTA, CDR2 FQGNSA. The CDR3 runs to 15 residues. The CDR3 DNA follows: TGTGCCAGCAGCCCCTCTTCGGCTAGCGAGTACGAGCAGTACTTC. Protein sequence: CASSPSSASEYEQYF.

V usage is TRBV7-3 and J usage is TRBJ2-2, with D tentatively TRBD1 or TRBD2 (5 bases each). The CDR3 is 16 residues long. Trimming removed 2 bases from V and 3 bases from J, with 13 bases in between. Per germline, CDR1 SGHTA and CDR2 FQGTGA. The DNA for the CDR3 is TGTGCCAGCAGCTTATCAGTGGGACGGGACACCGGGGAGCTGTTTTTT. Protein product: CASSLSVGRDTGELFF.

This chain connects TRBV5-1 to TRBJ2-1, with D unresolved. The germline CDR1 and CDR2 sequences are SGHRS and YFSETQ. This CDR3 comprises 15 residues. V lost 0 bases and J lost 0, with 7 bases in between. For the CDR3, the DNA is TGCGCCAGCAGCTTGGGACACAGCTCCTACAATGAGCAGTTCTTC. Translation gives CASSLGHSSYNEQFF.

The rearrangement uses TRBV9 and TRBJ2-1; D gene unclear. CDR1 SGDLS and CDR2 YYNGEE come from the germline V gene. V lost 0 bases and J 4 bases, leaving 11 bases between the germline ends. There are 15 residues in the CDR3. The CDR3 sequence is CASSVAFGSYNEQFF. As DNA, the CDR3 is TGTGCCAGCAGCGTAGCTTTTGGCTCTTACAATGAGCAGTTCTTC.

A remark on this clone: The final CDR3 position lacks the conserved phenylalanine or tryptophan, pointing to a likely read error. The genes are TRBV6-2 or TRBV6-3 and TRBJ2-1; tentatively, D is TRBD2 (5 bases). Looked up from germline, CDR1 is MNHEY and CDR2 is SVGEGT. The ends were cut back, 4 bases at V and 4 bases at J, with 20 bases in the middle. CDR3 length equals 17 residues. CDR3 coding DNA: TGTGCCAGCAGTTGCTCTTATAATAGAGGGCGATACAATGAGCAGTTCTCC. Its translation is CASSCSYNRGRYNEQFS.

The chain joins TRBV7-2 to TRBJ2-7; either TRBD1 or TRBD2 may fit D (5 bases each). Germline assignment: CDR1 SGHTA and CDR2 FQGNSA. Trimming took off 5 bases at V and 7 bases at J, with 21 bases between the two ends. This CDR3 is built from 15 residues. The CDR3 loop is CASSPLGTRLEEQYF. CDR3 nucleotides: TGTGCCAGCAGCCCTCTAGGGACGAGACTCGAAGAGCAGTACTTC.

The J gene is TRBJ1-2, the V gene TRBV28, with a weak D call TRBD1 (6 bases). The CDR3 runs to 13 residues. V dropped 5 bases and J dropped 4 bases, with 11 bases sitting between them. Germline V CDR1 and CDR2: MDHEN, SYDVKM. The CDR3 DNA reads TGTGCCAGCAGTCTCAGGGGTGGCTATGGCTACACCTTC. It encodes CASSLRGGYGYTF.

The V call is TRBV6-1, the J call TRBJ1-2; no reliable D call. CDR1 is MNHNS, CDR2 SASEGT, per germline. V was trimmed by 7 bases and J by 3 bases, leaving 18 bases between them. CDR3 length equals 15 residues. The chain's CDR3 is CASKLGRGMDYGYTF. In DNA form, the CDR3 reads TGTGCCAGCAAACTAGGGCGGGGTATGGACTATGGCTACACCTTC.

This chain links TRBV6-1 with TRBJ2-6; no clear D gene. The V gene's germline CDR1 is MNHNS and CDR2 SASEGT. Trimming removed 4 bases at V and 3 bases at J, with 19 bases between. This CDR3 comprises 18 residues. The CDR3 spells CASSGVGARSSGANVLTF. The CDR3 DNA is TGTGCCAGCAGTGGCGTCGGTGCCCGTTCGAGTGGGGCCAACGTCCTGACTTTC.

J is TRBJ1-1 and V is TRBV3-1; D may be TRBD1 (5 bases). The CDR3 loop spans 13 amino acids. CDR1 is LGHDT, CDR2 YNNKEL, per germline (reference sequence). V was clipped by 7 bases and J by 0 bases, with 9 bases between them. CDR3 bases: TGTGCCAGCAACCAGGGCTTGAACACTGAAGCTTTCTTT. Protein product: CASNQGLNTEAFF.

CDR3 amino acids: CAWKQGVEAFF. The CDR3 DNA follows: TGTGCCTGGAAGCAGGGGGTTGAAGCTTTCTTT. The J gene is TRBJ1-1, the V gene TRBV30; 7 bases are a match to TRBD1. Germline CDR1 GTSNPN, CDR2 SVGIG (reference sequence). This CDR3 comprises 11 residues. V dropped 4 bases and J dropped 7; count of bases not matched to a gene: 3.

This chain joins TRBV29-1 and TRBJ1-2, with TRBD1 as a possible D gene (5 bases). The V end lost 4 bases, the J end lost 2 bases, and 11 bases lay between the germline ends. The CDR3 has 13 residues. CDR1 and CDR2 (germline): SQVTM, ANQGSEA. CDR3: CSVAIQGNYGYTF. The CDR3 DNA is TGCAGCGTTGCTATCCAGGGAAACTATGGCTACACCTTC.

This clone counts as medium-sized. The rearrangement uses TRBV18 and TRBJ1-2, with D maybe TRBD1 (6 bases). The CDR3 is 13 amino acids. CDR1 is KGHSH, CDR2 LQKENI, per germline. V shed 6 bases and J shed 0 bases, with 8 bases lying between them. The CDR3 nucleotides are TGTGCCAGCTCCGCAGGGGCTAACTATGGCTACACCTTC. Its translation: CASSAGANYGYTF.

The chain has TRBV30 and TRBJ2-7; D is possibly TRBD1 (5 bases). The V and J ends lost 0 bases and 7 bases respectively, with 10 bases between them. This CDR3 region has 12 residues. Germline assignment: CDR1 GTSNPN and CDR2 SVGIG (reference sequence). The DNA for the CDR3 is TGTGCCTGGAGTGTACATAGGGGTGAGCAGTACTTC. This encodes CAWSVHRGEQYF.

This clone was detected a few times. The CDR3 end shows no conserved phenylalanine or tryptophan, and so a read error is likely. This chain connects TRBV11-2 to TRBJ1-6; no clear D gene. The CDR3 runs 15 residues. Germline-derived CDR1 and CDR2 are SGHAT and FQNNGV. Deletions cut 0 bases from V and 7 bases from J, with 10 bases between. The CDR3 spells CASSLESRPNSPLHL. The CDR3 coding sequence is TGTGCCAGCAGCTTAGAATCAAGGCCCAATTCACCCCTCCACCTT.

CDR3 in amino acids: CASSLDRGPSLFF. The CDR3 DNA reads as TGTGCCAGCAGCTTAGACAGGGGACCTTCACTGTTTTTT. The rearrangement uses TRBV7-6 and TRBJ2-2; 7 bases line up with TRBD1. The CDR3 consists of 13 residues. The germline V gene encodes CDR1 SGHVS and CDR2 FNYEAQ. V lost 1 base to trimming and J lost 14 bases; unmatched junction nucleotides: 7. The full variable domain, completed using reference TRBV7-6 and TRBJ2-2, is GAGVSQSPRYKVTKRGQDVALRCDPISGHVSLYWYRQALGQGPEFLTYFNYEAQQDKSGLPNDRFSAERPEGSISTLTIQRTEQRDSAMYRCASSLDRGPSLFFGEGSRLTVL.

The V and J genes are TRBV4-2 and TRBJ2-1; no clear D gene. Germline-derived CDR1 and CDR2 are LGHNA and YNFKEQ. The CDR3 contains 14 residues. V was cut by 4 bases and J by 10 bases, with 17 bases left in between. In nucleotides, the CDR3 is TGTGCCAGCAGCCCCGACGAGGCGGCACGAGAGCAGTTCTTC. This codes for CASSPDEAAREQFF.